This TCR beta chain originates from a study of shared clonotypes between healthy human individuals. Study-level results: Sequencing depth was a factor that was expected to affect clonotype sharing among donors. Compared with clonotypes that all four donors shared, non-shared clonotypes had lower generation probabilities. A handful of donors showed sharing of about 4.8% of naive CD4 clonotypes.

Naive CD8 cells were CD45RO-negative, positively selected for CCR7, excluding terminally differentiated effector memory CD45RA+ cells. Every one of the donors was a Caucasian adult that lived in Nashville, Tennessee. The data were produced by immunoSEQ multiplex PCR, yet TCRdb's version contains in-frame clones alone and is incomplete. The sample shows some 2 million clones, around 96% of them seen only once. V was trimmed by 6 bases and J by 4 bases, leaving 18 bases between them. The CDR3 consists of 15 residues. Germline values: CDR1 LGHNT, CDR2 FRNRAP. This clone was detected ten times or more. The antigen is undetermined.

The source material was naive CD8+ T cells sorted from blood. This clonotype originated in a man aged 18 to 29 in good health. The V gene is TRBV12-5, the J gene TRBJ1-2; D might be TRBD1 (6 bases). In DNA form, the CDR3 reads TGTGCTAGTGGCCGAGGGGACACTCCCATCTATGGCTACACCTTC. This translates into CASGRGDTPIYGYTF. The variable domain in full, completed from reference TRBV12-5 and TRBJ1-2, reads DARVTQTPRHKVTEMGQEVTMRCQPILGHNTVFWYRQTMMQGLELLAYFRNRAPLDDSGMPKDRFSAEMPDATLATLKIQPSEPRDSAVYFCASGRGDTPIYGYTFGSGTRLTVV.